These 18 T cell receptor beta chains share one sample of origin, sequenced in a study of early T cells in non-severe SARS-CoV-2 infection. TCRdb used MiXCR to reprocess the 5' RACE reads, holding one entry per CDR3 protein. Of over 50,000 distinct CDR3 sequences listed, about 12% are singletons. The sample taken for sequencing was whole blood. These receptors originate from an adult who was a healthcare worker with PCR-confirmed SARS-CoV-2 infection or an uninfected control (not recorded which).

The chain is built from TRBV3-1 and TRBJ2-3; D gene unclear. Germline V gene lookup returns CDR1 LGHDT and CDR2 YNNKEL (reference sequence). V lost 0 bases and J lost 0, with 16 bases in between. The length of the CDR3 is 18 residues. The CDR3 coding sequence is TGTGCCAGCAGCCAAGATAGGATCGGGCCTCTCAGCACAGATACGCAGTATTTT. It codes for CASSQDRIGPLSTDTQYF.

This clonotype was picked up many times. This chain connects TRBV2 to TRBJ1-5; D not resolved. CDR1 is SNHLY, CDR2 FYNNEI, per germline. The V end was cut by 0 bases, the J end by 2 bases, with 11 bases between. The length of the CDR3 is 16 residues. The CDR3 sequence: CASSEALKGGNQPQHF. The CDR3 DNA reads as TGTGCCAGCAGTGAAGCGCTTAAGGGTGGCAATCAGCCCCAGCATTTT.

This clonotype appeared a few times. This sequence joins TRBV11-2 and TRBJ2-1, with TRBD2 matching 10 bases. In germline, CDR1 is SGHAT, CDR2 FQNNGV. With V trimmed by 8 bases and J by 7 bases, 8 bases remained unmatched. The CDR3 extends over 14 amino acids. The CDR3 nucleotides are TGTGCCAGCGGAGCAGCGGGAGGGATGAATGAGCAGTTCTTC. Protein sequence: CASGAAGGMNEQFF.

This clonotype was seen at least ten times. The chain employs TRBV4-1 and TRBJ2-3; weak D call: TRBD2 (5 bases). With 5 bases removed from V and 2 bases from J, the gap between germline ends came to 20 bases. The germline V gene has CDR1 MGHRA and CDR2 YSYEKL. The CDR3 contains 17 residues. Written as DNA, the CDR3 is TGCGCCAGCAGCTCCTCTCCAAGCGGTACTTTCACAGATACGCAGTATTTT. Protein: CASSSSPSGTFTDTQYF.

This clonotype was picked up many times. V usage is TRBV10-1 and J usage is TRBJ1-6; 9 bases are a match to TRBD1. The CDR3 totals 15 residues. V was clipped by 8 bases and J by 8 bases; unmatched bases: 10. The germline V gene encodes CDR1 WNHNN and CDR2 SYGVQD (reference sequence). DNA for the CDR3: TGCGCCAGCCCGAGACAACAGGGGGCACATTCACCCCTCCACTTT. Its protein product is CASPRQQGAHSPLHF.

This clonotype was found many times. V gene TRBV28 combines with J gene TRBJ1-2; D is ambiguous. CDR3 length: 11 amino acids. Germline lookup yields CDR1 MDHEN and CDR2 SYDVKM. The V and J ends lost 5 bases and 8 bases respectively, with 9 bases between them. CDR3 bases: TGTGCCAGCAGTCTCACACAGGGCTACACCTTC. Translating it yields CASSLTQGYTF.

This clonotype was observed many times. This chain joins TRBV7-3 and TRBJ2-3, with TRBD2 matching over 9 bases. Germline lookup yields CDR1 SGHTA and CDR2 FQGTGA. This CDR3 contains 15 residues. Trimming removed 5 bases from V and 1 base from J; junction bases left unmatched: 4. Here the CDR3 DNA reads TGTGCCAGCAGCCATTTAGCGGGAGGCACAGATACGCAGTATTTT. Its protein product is CASSHLAGGTDTQYF.

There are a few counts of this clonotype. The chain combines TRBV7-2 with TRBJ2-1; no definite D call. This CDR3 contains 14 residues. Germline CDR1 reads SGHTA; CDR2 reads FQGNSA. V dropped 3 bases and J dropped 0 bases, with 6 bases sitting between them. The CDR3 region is CASSFASSYNEQFF. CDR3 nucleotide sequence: TGTGCCAGCAGCTTCGCGAGCTCCTACAATGAGCAGTTCTTC.

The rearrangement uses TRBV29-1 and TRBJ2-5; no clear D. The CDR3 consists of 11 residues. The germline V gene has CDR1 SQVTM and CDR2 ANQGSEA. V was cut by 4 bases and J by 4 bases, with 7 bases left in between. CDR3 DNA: TGCAGCGTTGCGGGCTCAGAGACCCAGTACTTC. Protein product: CSVAGSETQYF.

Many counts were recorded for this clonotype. The CDR3 DNA is TGTGCCAGCAGCTGCGTTAGGCTAGCGGTCACAGATACGCAGTATTTT. This translates into CASSCVRLAVTDTQYF. This sequence joins TRBV5-6 and TRBJ2-3; 7 bases fit TRBD2. Germline V gene lookup returns CDR1 SGHDT and CDR2 YYEEEE. This CDR3 has 16 residues. V was pared by 3 bases and J by 2 bases, with 9 bases of the junction left unmatched. The variable domain in full, with the rest retrieved from reference TRBV5-6 and TRBJ2-3, is DAGVTQSPTHLIKTRGQQVTLRCSPKSGHDTVSWYQQALGQGPQFIFQYYEEEERQRGNFPDRFSGHQFPNYSSELNVNALLLGDSALYLCASSCVRLAVTDTQYFGPGTRLTVL.

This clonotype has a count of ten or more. The CDR3 loop reads CSAEIHYGYTF. The DNA of the CDR3 is TGCAGCGCTGAGATTCACTATGGCTACACCTTC. The V gene is TRBV29-1, the J gene TRBJ1-2, with D uncertain. Germline V gives CDR1 SQVTM, CDR2 ANQGSEA. V lost 7 bases and J lost 3, with 9 bases in between. This CDR3 has 11 residues.

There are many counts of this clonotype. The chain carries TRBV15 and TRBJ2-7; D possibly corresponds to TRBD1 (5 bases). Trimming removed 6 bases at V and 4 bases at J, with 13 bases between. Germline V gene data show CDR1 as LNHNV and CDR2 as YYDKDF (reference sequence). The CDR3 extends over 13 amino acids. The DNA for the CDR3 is TGTGCCACCAGGACCCTAAGGGGTTACGAGCAGTACTTC. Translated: CATRTLRGYEQYF.

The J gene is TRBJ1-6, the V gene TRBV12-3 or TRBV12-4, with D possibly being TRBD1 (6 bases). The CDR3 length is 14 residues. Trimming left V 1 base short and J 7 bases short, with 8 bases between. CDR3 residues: CASSLDDRNSPLHF. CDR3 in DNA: TGTGCCAGCAGTTTAGACGACAGGAATTCACCCCTCCACTTT.

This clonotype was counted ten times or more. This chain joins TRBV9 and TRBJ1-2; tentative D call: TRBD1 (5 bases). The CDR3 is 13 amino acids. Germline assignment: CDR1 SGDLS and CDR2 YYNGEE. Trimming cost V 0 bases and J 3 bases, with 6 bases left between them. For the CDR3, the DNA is TGTGCCAGCAGCGTAGGGGGGGACTATGGCTACACCTTC. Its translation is CASSVGGDYGYTF.

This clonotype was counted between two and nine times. This chain's CDR3 is CASSLALAGAGELFF. CDR3 bases: TGTGCCAGCAGCTTAGCACTAGCGGGGGCCGGGGAGCTGTTTTTT. The V and J genes are TRBV7-8 and TRBJ2-2, with 11 bases lining up with TRBD2. V shed 0 bases, J shed 6 bases, and the junction held 0 bases outside the gene matches. Germline lookup yields CDR1 SGHVS and CDR2 FQNEAQ. The CDR3 extends over 15 amino acids.

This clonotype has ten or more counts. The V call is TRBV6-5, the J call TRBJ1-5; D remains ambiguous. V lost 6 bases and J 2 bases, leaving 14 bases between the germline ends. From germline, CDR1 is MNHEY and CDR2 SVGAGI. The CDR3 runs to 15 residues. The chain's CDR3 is CASRGLGWGNQPQHF. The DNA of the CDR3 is TGTGCCAGCAGAGGGCTGGGTTGGGGCAATCAGCCCCAGCATTTT.

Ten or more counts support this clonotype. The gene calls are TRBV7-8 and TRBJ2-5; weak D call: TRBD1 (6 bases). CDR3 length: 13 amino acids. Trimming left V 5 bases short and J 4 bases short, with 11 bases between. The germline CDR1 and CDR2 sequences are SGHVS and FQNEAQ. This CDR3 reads CASSPIRGETQYF. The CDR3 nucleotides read TGTGCCAGCAGCCCCATCAGGGGAGAGACCCAGTACTTC.

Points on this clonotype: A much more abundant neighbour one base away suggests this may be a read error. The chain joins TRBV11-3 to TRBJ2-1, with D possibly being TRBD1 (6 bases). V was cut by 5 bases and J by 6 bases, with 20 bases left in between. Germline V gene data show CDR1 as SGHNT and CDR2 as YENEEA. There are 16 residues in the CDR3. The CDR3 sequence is CASSPVADRAFNEQFF. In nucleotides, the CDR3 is TGTGCCAGCAGCCCAGTGGCGGACAGAGCCTTCAATGAGCAGTTCTTC.